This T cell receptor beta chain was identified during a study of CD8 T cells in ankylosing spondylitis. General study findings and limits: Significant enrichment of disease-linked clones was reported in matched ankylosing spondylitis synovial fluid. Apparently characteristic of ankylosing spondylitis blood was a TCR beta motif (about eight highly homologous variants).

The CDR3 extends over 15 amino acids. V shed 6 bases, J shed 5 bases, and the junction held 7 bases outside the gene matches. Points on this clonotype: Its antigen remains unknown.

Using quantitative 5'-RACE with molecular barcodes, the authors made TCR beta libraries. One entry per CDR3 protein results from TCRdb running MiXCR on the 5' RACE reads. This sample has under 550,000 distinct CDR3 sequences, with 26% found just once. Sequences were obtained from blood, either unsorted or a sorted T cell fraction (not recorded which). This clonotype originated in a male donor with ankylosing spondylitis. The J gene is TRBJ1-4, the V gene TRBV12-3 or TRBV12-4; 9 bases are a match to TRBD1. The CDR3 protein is CASRAQGALNEKLFF. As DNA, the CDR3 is TGTGCCAGCAGGGCACAGGGGGCCCTCAATGAAAAACTGTTTTTT.